This T cell receptor beta chain derives from a study of cytomegalovirus exposure and HLA in healthy donors. Study-level findings and limits: In an earlier analysis, about 87% or about 30%: the productive usage of most TCR beta V segments. When analyzed later, a missense DCLRE1C variant was found to be linked to TCR beta V- and J-gene trimming. Later analysis found that TCR beta chains associated with HLA were more clonally expanded than other, equally common chains.

This CDR3 region has 16 residues. Germline CDR1 KGHSH, CDR2 LQKENI. Trimming at V came to 2 bases and at J to 6 bases, leaving 8 bases not matched to a gene. In regard to this clone: What it recognizes is unknown.

Healthy donors of bone marrow made up the group. The PCR had 60 Vbeta and 13 Jbeta primers. Clones were read by immunoSEQ multiplex PCR, and TCRdb kept only the in-frame ones, dropping some. The sample consists of more than 110,000 clones, about 8.9% of them appearing once. This TCR was recovered from a man between 50 and 59 years old in good health and CMV-seronegative. The chain couples TRBV18 to TRBJ2-1; TRBD1 aligns across 9 bases. Source material: PBMCs. This CDR3 is CASSPYRTGAGNEQFF. CDR3 DNA: TGTGCCAGCTCACCATATAGGACAGGGGCCGGCAATGAGCAGTTCTTC.